This T cell receptor (beta chain) came from a study of vaccination effects on CD4 cells after COVID-19. Sequencing in the ViraFEST assay came after antigen-specific CD4+ T cells had been expanded with viral peptide pools, which were used to stimulate PBMC. Having been cultured for about ten days, the cells underwent CD4+ T cell isolation. Vaccine recipients lacked prior SARS-CoV-2 infection and had negative nucleocapsid antibodies. PBMC cultures contained about 2 million cells per well, about 10 IU/ml IL-2 and 10 ug/ml peptides. Cells had half their medium changed to IL-2 medium on days 3 and 7. The method was immunoSEQ multiplex PCR; TCRdb's version includes in-frame clones alone and lacks a portion of them. This sample yields about 24,000 clones, of which 76% are seen a single time; 10% belongs to the top ten. V lost 6 bases and J 13 bases, leaving 19 bases between the germline ends. The CDR3 loop spans 14 amino acids. Germline lookup yields CDR1 MNHEY and CDR2 SVGAGI.

Broader study findings: Sampling in the study covered few convalescent patients and included no early post-infection timepoints.

For this clone: Its target is unknown.

The TCR sequence derives from a human donor who received a COVID-19 vaccine. Sample: CD4+ T cells from PBMCs cultured with HCoV-NL63 spike peptides, taken before COVID-19 vaccination. The J gene is TRBJ1-6, the V gene TRBV6-5, with D possibly being TRBD1 (6 bases). The CDR3 region is CASRPGHTINPLHF. The CDR3 DNA reads TGTGCCAGCAGGCCGGGACACACTATCAACCCCCTCCACTTT.